The entry below gives a single T cell receptor beta chain sequence along with its context. The antigen is unknown. Described treatment: oral pan-JAK inhibitor, 5-10 mg twice daily. PBMCs were stained for CD3, CD4 and CD8, and CD4+ and CD8+ T cells were sorted. Germline V gene sequence: CDR1 SEHNR, CDR2 FQNEAQ (reference sequence). The CDR3 covers 15 residues. V lost 5 bases and J lost 5; bases outside the gene matches: 6. RNA extraction was followed by reverse transcription into cDNA, which acted as the sequencing template. Only in-frame clones appear in the TCRdb table, and some are missing; sequencing was by immunoSEQ multiplex PCR. Here the sample spans some 96,000 clones, under 70% being singletons. This record comes from a study of CD8+ T cells in alopecia areata. Broader study findings: Although TCR sharing was seen in mice, sharing across patients was less clear, possibly for HLA-related reasons.

The chain links TRBV7-9 to TRBJ2-1, with 10 bases that match TRBD1. The source is a human donor with alopecia areata. The sequences come from CD8+ T cells sorted from blood, collected at week 4, from a patient treated with tofacitinib. The CDR3 protein is CASSATGTGDNEQFF. DNA of the CDR3: TGTGCCAGCAGCGCTACCGGGACAGGGGACAATGAGCAGTTCTTC.